These 21 T cell receptor beta chains were sequenced from one sample in a study of cytomegalovirus exposure and HLA in healthy donors. The PCR contained 60 Vbeta and 13 Jbeta primers. Sequencing used immunoSEQ multiplex PCR; TCRdb keeps in-frame clones, though not all of them. The sample holds approximately 200,000 clones, about 80% seen once. What was sequenced was PBMCs. The receptors were gathered from a man in his forties in good health and CMV-seronegative.

This clone was detected a few times. The chain joins TRBV5-1 to TRBJ2-7; TRBD1 matches 11 bases. The J segment lost 5 bases and the V segment lost 1 base, leaving 2 bases of the junction unmatched. The CDR3 extends over 14 amino acids. Germline assignment: CDR1 SGHRS and CDR2 YFSETQ. In nucleotides, the CDR3 is TGCGCCAGCAGCTTGCCGGGACAGGGGGACGAGCAGTACTTC. This encodes CASSLPGQGDEQYF.

As DNA, the CDR3 is TGTGCCACCAGCAGATCTGGACAGGGGGGGATTACTAACTATGGCTACACCTTC. It is translated as CATSRSGQGGITNYGYTF. The V call is TRBV15, the J call TRBJ1-2, with 10 bases aligning to TRBD1. V lost 2 bases, J lost 0 bases, and 9 bases stayed unmatched. The germline gives CDR1 LNHNV, CDR2 YYDKDF (reference sequence). This CDR3 spans 18 amino acids.

The CDR3 sequence: CASSQDTGGPGANVLTF. Here the CDR3 DNA reads TGTGCCAGCAGCCAAGACACAGGGGGCCCTGGGGCCAACGTCCTGACTTTC. J is TRBJ2-6 and V is TRBV4-2; TRBD1 matches at 9 bases. J was trimmed by 2 bases and V by 0 bases; bases with no gene match: 2. This CDR3 is 17 amino acids long. Germline lookup yields CDR1 LGHNA and CDR2 YNFKEQ.

This clone has more than one count but fewer than ten. This chain connects TRBV2 to TRBJ1-1, with 7 bases matching TRBD1. Trimming removed 4 bases from V and 5 bases from J; junction bases left unmatched: 4. CDR1 is SNHLY and CDR2 is FYNNEI in the germline V gene. CDR3 length equals 13 residues. The CDR3 DNA reads as TGTGCCAGCAGTGGACAGGGAGAAACTGAAGCTTTCTTT. Residues: CASSGQGETEAFF.

The DNA of the CDR3 is TGTGCTAGTGGTCCATCGGGGACAAGTCTTGGCTACACCTTC. Encoded protein: CASGPSGTSLGYTF. The V and J genes are TRBV12-5 and TRBJ1-2; maybe TRBD1 (6 bases). Germline CDR1 reads LGHNT; CDR2 reads FRNRAP. The CDR3 totals 14 residues. With 5 bases removed from V and 7 bases from J, the gap between germline ends came to 17 bases.

This sequence joins TRBV13 and TRBJ2-3; TRBD2 is a possible D gene (5 bases). V dropped 7 bases and J dropped 7 bases, with 12 bases sitting between them. The CDR3 runs 12 residues. Germline CDR1 and CDR2: PRHDT and FYEKMQ (reference sequence). This chain's CDR3 is CASTQAANTQYF. In DNA, the CDR3 is TGTGCCAGCACCCAAGCGGCCAATACGCAGTATTTT.

The chain has TRBV15 and TRBJ1-6, with D maybe TRBD1 (5 bases). Per the germline V gene, CDR1 is LNHNV and CDR2 is YYDKDF (reference sequence). The CDR3 length is 15 residues. Trimming left V 0 bases short and J 8 bases short, with 11 bases between. The CDR3 reads CATSRDRQIDSPLHF. The CDR3 DNA follows: TGTGCCACCAGCAGAGATCGACAGATAGATTCACCCCTCCACTTT.

This clone was recorded a few times. The rearrangement links TRBV13 to TRBJ1-4; 7 bases map to TRBD1. V dropped 4 bases and J dropped 9; count of bases not matched to a gene: 5. Germline CDR1 and CDR2: PRHDT and FYEKMQ (reference sequence). The CDR3 has 13 residues. The CDR3, as DNA: TGTGCCAGCAGCTCGGAGGACAGGCAAAAACTGTTTTTT. It specifies CASSSEDRQKLFF.

This chain's CDR3 is CASSGVSGGPRTDTQYF. The CDR3 bases are TGTGCCAGCAGTGGTGTTAGCGGGGGCCCACGCACAGATACGCAGTATTTT. The chain recombines TRBV25-1 with TRBJ2-3; TRBD2 matches at 9 bases. Germline V gene data show CDR1 as MGHDK and CDR2 as SYGVNS. This CDR3 is built from 17 residues. Trimming removed 4 bases from V and 1 base from J; junction bases left unmatched: 9.

The gene calls are TRBV27 and TRBJ1-2, with 7 bases fitting TRBD1. Trimming cost V 7 bases and J 6 bases; bases outside gene matches: 14. CDR1 and CDR2 from the germline V gene are MNHEY and SMNVEV (reference sequence). The CDR3 extends over 15 amino acids. CDR3 loop: CASIRTGDFKDGYTF. The CDR3 nucleotides are TGTGCCAGCATTCGTACAGGGGATTTTAAGGATGGCTACACCTTC.

This clone was seen more than once but under ten times. The V call is TRBV7-9, the J call TRBJ2-3; 11 bases line up with TRBD2. This CDR3 has 17 amino acids. Germline CDR1 reads SEHNR; CDR2 reads FQNEAQ (reference sequence). V trimming: 5 bases; J trimming: 0 bases; junction bases outside the gene matches: 7. In DNA, the CDR3 is TGTGCCAGCAGCGTGACTAGCGGGACCCTCAGCACAGATACGCAGTATTTT. Amino acids: CASSVTSGTLSTDTQYF.

The gene calls are TRBV9 and TRBJ1-1; D gene uncertain. With 1 base removed from V and 7 bases from J, the gap between germline ends came to 5 bases. The CDR3 covers 11 residues. In germline, CDR1 is SGDLS, CDR2 YYNGEE. The CDR3 sequence is CASSVQREAFF. The CDR3 DNA follows: TGTGCCAGCAGCGTACAGCGTGAAGCTTTCTTT.

In DNA form, the CDR3 reads TGTGCCAGCAGCTCCCCTAGCGGGAGGGCCCAGTTCTTC. Residues: CASSSPSGRAQFF. The chain combines TRBV7-2 with TRBJ2-1; 12 positions match TRBD2. This CDR3 spans 13 amino acids. V shed 4 bases and J 13 bases; nucleotides not matched to a gene: 5. CDR1 and CDR2 from the germline V gene are SGHTA and FQGNSA. Full variable domain (remainder filled in from reference TRBV7-2 and TRBJ2-1): GAGVSQSPSNKVTEKGKDVELRCDPISGHTALYWYRQSLGQGLEFLIYFQGNSAPDKSGLPSDRFSAERTGGSVSTLTIQRTQQEDSAVYLCASSSPSGRAQFFGPGTRLTVL.

The V call is TRBV11-2, the J call TRBJ2-7; 12 bases agree with TRBD2. Germline V gene lookup returns CDR1 SGHAT and CDR2 FQNNGV. V lost 1 base, J lost 6 bases, and 4 bases stayed unmatched. This CDR3 is 15 amino acids long. In nucleotides, the CDR3 is TGTGCCAGCAGCTTAGGACTAGCGGGAGTACGCGAGCAGTACTTC. Protein product: CASSLGLAGVREQYF.

In its sample, this clone was seen a few times. The chain joins TRBV29-1 to TRBJ2-1, with D unresolved. The CDR3 contains 11 residues. V lost 5 bases and J lost 0, with 2 bases in between. The germline V gene encodes CDR1 SQVTM and CDR2 ANQGSEA. Here the CDR3 reads CSVYSYNEQFF. The CDR3 nucleotides read TGCAGCGTTTACTCCTACAATGAGCAGTTCTTC.

The rearrangement links TRBV10-1 to TRBJ2-5; the match to TRBD1 covers 7 bases. The V gene end was trimmed by 5 bases and the J gene end by 1 base; junction bases not matched to a gene: 7. Germline assignment: CDR1 WNHNN and CDR2 SYGVQD (reference sequence). CDR3 size: 15 residues. The CDR3 coding sequence is TGCGCCAGCAGTATCCGCAGGGGGAGCCAAGAGACCCAGTACTTC. This gives the protein CASSIRRGSQETQYF.

The V call is TRBV13, the J call TRBJ1-1; D is uncertain. Germline loops: CDR1 PRHDT, CDR2 FYEKMQ (reference sequence). The CDR3 covers 13 residues. Trimming took 7 bases from V and 3 from J, leaving 12 bases between them. In nucleotides, the CDR3 is TGTGCCAGCATCGAAGAGGGATACACTGAAGCTTTCTTT. This sequence encodes CASIEEGYTEAFF. Supplemented by reference TRBV13 and TRBJ1-1, the full variable domain reads AAGVIQSPRHLIKEKRETATLKCYPIPRHDTVYWYQQGPGQDPQFLISFYEKMQSDKGSIPDRFSAQQFSDYHSELNMSSLELGDSALYFCASIEEGYTEAFFGQGTRLTVV.

V and J are TRBV4-3 and TRBJ1-4; 8 bases align to TRBD1. The trim removed 0 bases at V and 4 bases at J, leaving 10 bases unmatched. The CDR3 has 18 amino acids. CDR1 and CDR2 (germline): LGHNA, YSLEER. CDR3 protein: CASSQDRVRGRVNEKLFF. The CDR3 DNA reads TGCGCCAGCAGCCAAGATCGGGTCAGGGGGCGCGTTAATGAAAAACTGTTTTTT.

The chain links TRBV7-3 to TRBJ2-1; TRBD1 aligns across 11 bases. V trimming: 5 bases; J trimming: 6 bases; junction bases outside the gene matches: 9. CDR3 length: 16 residues. In germline, CDR1 is SGHTA, CDR2 FQGTGA. CDR3 in DNA: TGTGCCAGCAGCGCCGCGGGGGGGACAGGGGGCAATGAGCAGTTCTTC. It specifies CASSAAGGTGGNEQFF.

This chain connects TRBV11-3 to TRBJ2-7, with D perhaps matching TRBD2 (6 bases). Per germline, CDR1 SGHNT and CDR2 YENEEA. The germline V and J ends were trimmed by 3 bases and 3 bases, with 12 bases remaining between them. This CDR3 has 14 residues. The CDR3 region has the DNA TGTGCCAGCAGCTTGCGGGGCGACAACTACGAGCAGTACTTC. Its translation is CASSLRGDNYEQYF.

This clone has just a few counts. The chain has TRBV6-5 and TRBJ2-3, with a possible D match to TRBD2 (7 bases). V was cut by 2 bases and J by 1 base, with 10 bases left in between. The length of the CDR3 is 15 residues. Germline CDR1 reads MNHEY; CDR2 reads SVGAGI. The CDR3 sequence: CASSYGGAGTDTQYF. CDR3 DNA sequence: TGTGCCAGCAGTTACGGGGGGGCCGGCACAGATACGCAGTATTTT.